Shown below are 30 T cell receptor beta chains from a single sample sequenced in a study of T cells after yellow fever vaccination. From the 5' RACE reads, TCRdb called clonotypes with MiXCR, one entry per CDR3 protein. The data hold a few hundred thousand distinct CDR3 sequences, with about 17% observed a single time. This sample comprised PBMCs, obtained 5 days after the first yellow fever vaccination. These receptor sequences come from a man in his late teens or twenties who received the YFV17D yellow fever vaccine.

The sample holds a few counts of this clonotype. The chain carries TRBV2 and TRBJ2-2; no clear D. Trimming shortened V by 6 bases and J by 8 bases, and 7 bases separated the two germline ends. The CDR3 runs 11 residues. Germline V gene data show CDR1 as SNHLY and CDR2 as FYNNEI. The DNA for the CDR3 is TGTGCCAGCAGATATACGGGGGAGCTGTTTTTT. Its translation: CASRYTGELFF.

Only a few counts were recorded for this clonotype. The chain recombines TRBV4-3 with TRBJ2-7, with 8 bases aligning to TRBD1. The ends lost 6 bases at V and 2 bases at J; junction bases unmatched: 9. CDR1 is LGHNA and CDR2 is YSLEER in the germline V gene. The CDR3 has 15 residues. CDR3 bases: TGCGCCAGCAGTCGCACCAGGGGGCCCCCCTACGAGCAGTACTTC. Amino acid sequence: CASSRTRGPPYEQYF.

This clonotype was seen only a few times. V gene TRBV6-2 or TRBV6-3 combines with J gene TRBJ2-7, with a tentative D call TRBD1 (6 bases). The CDR3 runs to 16 residues. CDR1 is MNHEY and CDR2 is SVGEGT in the germline V gene. Trimming took 2 bases from V and 0 from J, leaving 14 bases between them. The CDR3 coding sequence is TGTGCCAGCAGTTACCGGGACAACTCAATCTCCTACGAGCAGTACGTC. Amino acids: CASSYRDNSISYEQYV.

The genes are TRBV24-1 and TRBJ2-7; D remains unclear. There are 11 residues in the CDR3. The germline gives CDR1 KGHDR, CDR2 SFDVKD. The CDR3 nucleotides are TGTGCCACCAGTGATTTAGCAGGCCTGAACGTC. This translates into CATSDLAGLNV.

The chain links TRBV6-1 to TRBJ2-2; D possibly corresponds to TRBD1 (6 bases). CDR1 and CDR2 from the germline V gene are MNHNS and SASEGT. V was trimmed by 6 bases and J by 3 bases, leaving 14 bases between them. CDR3 length: 15 amino acids. In DNA form, the CDR3 reads TGTGCCAGCAGCGATACAGGGCAGCACACCGGGGAGCTGTTTTTT. Translation gives CASSDTGQHTGELFF.

The chain recombines TRBV7-8 with TRBJ2-1, with D unclear. From germline, CDR1 is SGHVS and CDR2 FQNEAQ. The CDR3 consists of 15 residues. V was pared by 4 bases and J by 2 bases, with 12 bases between. Here the CDR3 reads CASSSYASAYNEQFF. CDR3 bases: TGTGCCAGCAGCTCCTATGCGAGTGCCTACAATGAGCAGTTCTTC.

This clonotype turned up a few times. The chain combines TRBV12-3 or TRBV12-4 with TRBJ2-2, with TRBD1 as a possible D gene (6 bases). V lost 6 bases to trimming and J lost 13 bases, with 15 bases between them. There are 12 residues in the CDR3. In DNA form, the CDR3 reads TGTGCCAGCAGCACCCGACAGGTCGGGCTGTTTTTT. Translation: CASSTRQVGLFF.

The V and J genes are TRBV7-9 and TRBJ2-1; maybe TRBD2 (5 bases). Per germline, CDR1 SEHNR and CDR2 FQNEAQ (reference sequence). Trimming shortened V by 11 bases and J by 6 bases, and 17 bases separated the two germline ends. CDR3 length equals 13 residues. The CDR3 loop is CAAHRGFGNEQFF. CDR3 in DNA: TGTGCCGCCCACCGCGGGTTCGGCAATGAGCAGTTCTTC.

This clonotype was seen only a few times. The DNA of the CDR3 is TGTGCCAGTAGAGCGGGCGCGGATCAGCCCCAGCATTTT. Its protein is CASRAGADQPQHF. The V and J genes are TRBV19 and TRBJ1-5; D unclear. Between the trimmed V and J ends, which lost 6 bases and 5 bases, there was a span of 11 bases. Germline-derived CDR1 and CDR2 are LNHDA and SQIVND (reference sequence). CDR3 length: 13 amino acids.

This rearrangement joins TRBV5-1 to TRBJ2-7; 7 bases are shared with TRBD1. V dropped 2 bases and J dropped 3; count of bases not matched to a gene: 8. The CDR3 is 15 residues long. Looked up from germline, CDR1 is SGHRS and CDR2 is YFSETQ. CDR3: CASSFRQGTLYEQYF. The CDR3 DNA reads as TGCGCCAGCAGCTTCCGACAGGGTACTCTCTACGAGCAGTACTTC.

This clonotype was seen only a few times. J is TRBJ2-3 and V is TRBV20-1; D may be TRBD2 (6 bases). Deletions cut 5 bases from V and 1 base from J, with 10 bases between. Per the germline V gene, CDR1 is DFQATT and CDR2 is SNEGSKA (reference sequence). The CDR3 spans 13 residues. CDR3: CSAGEAGTDTQYF. In nucleotides, the CDR3 is TGCAGTGCTGGGGAGGCAGGCACAGATACGCAGTATTTT.

The rearrangement links TRBV12-3 or TRBV12-4 to TRBJ2-1, with D perhaps matching TRBD1 or TRBD2 (5 bases each). The CDR3 is 16 amino acids. V was cut by 7 bases and J by 4 bases, with 20 bases left in between. The CDR3 nucleotides read TGTGCCAGCACCCTTCTACCGGGACCGTCGTACAATGAGCAGTTCTTC. Translated: CASTLLPGPSYNEQFF.

This clonotype occurred many times. This chain joins TRBV9 and TRBJ2-3; D is undetermined. The V end was cut by 5 bases, the J end by 0 bases, with 13 bases between. Germline loops: CDR1 SGDLS, CDR2 YYNGEE. This CDR3 has 15 amino acids. This CDR3 reads CASRSPPGSTDTQYF. The CDR3 DNA follows: TGTGCCAGCAGATCACCCCCTGGTAGCACAGATACGCAGTATTTT.

The chain is built from TRBV9 and TRBJ1-4; D ambiguous. V was shortened by 3 bases and J by 5 bases, with 5 bases between the two germline ends. The CDR3 is 12 residues long. Germline assignment: CDR1 SGDLS and CDR2 YYNGEE. As DNA, the CDR3 is TGTGCCAGCAGCGGCGAGAATGAAAAACTGTTTTTT. Encoded protein: CASSGENEKLFF. The full variable domain, its missing parts supplied by reference TRBV9 and TRBJ1-4, is DSGVTQTPKHLITATGQRVTLRCSPRSGDLSVYWYQQSLDQGLQFLIQYYNGEERAKGNILERFSAQQFPDLHSELNLSSLELGDSALYFCASSGENEKLFFGSGTQLSVL.

The chain is built from TRBV19 and TRBJ2-3; D is tentatively TRBD1 or TRBD2 (5 bases each). CDR1 is LNHDA, CDR2 SQIVND, per germline (reference sequence). The CDR3 length is 14 residues. The V end was cut by 6 bases, the J end by 4 bases, with 14 bases between. The DNA for the CDR3 is TGTGCCAGTAGCGGGGCCAGGGTGGCAGATACGCAGTATTTT. Its translation: CASSGARVADTQYF.

This clonotype occurred a few times. The chain carries TRBV7-2 and TRBJ2-7; TRBD1 might be the D (6 bases). V was cut by 2 bases and J by 4 bases, with 15 bases left in between. CDR3 length: 15 residues. In germline, CDR1 is SGHTA, CDR2 FQGNSA. The CDR3 region is CASSLRQGLEYEQYV. DNA of the CDR3: TGTGCCAGCAGCTTACGTCAGGGGTTGGAGTACGAGCAGTACGTC.

The chain combines TRBV5-5 with TRBJ1-2, with D tentatively TRBD1 (5 bases). This CDR3 is built from 15 residues. Germline loops: CDR1 SGHKS, CDR2 YYEKEE (reference sequence). Trimming took 4 bases from V and 7 from J, leaving 20 bases between them. This chain's CDR3 is CASSARDALGGGYTF. The CDR3 DNA is TGTGCCAGCAGCGCACGGGACGCCCTAGGAGGTGGCTACACCTTC.

Ten or more counts support this clonotype. The rearrangement joins TRBV20-1 to TRBJ2-5; D ambiguous. Per germline, CDR1 DFQATT and CDR2 SNEGSKA (reference sequence). The CDR3 covers 11 residues. The V and J ends lost 3 bases and 2 bases respectively, with 4 bases between them. The CDR3 DNA reads TGCAGTGCTAGGGGACAAGAGACCCAGTACTTC. Protein product: CSARGQETQYF.

This CDR3 is CASSTGQGPYEQYV. The CDR3 DNA is TGTGCCAGCAGTACGGGACAGGGCCCCTACGAGCAGTACGTC. The V call is TRBV12-3 or TRBV12-4, the J call TRBJ2-7; the match to TRBD1 covers 9 bases. The CDR3 is 14 amino acids. V shed 5 bases and J 2 bases; nucleotides not matched to a gene: 4.

The chain employs TRBV4-2 and TRBJ2-3, with 16 bases matching TRBD2. This CDR3 comprises 17 residues. Germline trimming cut 6 bases from V and 5 bases from J; bases unmatched to any gene: 8. Germline CDR1 is LGHNA and CDR2 is YNFKEQ. The CDR3 region is CASRGLAGGQGQDTQYF. The CDR3, as DNA: TGTGCCAGCAGGGGACTAGCGGGGGGGCAGGGTCAAGATACGCAGTATTTT.

This clonotype has a count of ten or more. CDR3 sequence: CASSLAPGAYNEQFF. Here the CDR3 DNA reads TGTGCCAGCAGCTTGGCCCCGGGTGCCTACAATGAGCAGTTCTTC. V and J are TRBV5-5 and TRBJ2-1; D unresolved. The germline V gene encodes CDR1 SGHKS and CDR2 YYEKEE (reference sequence). V was trimmed by 0 bases and J by 2 bases, leaving 9 bases between them. This CDR3 has 15 residues.

This clonotype was seen a few times. The rearrangement joins TRBV7-9 to TRBJ2-7, with 13 bases lining up with TRBD2. The V gene's germline CDR1 is SEHNR and CDR2 FQNEAQ (reference sequence). The CDR3 is 15 residues long. Trimming at V came to 0 bases and at J to 8 bases, leaving 4 bases not matched to a gene. Here the CDR3 reads CASSLAGLAGPQQYF. The CDR3 nucleotides are TGTGCCAGCAGCTTAGCGGGACTAGCGGGGCCGCAGCAGTACTTC.

This clonotype occurred many times. The rearrangement uses TRBV20-1 and TRBJ2-3, with D unclear. CDR3 size: 11 residues. In germline, CDR1 is DFQATT, CDR2 SNEGSKA (reference sequence). The ends were cut back, 8 bases at V and 3 bases at J, with 9 bases in the middle. CDR3 sequence (DNA): TGCAGTTGCCGGCCGACAGATACGCAGTATTTT. This translates into CSCRPTDTQYF.

The rearrangement uses TRBV7-9 and TRBJ2-5; no clear D gene. The CDR3 is made up of 14 amino acids. V was shortened by 4 bases and J by 2 bases, with 11 bases between the two germline ends. CDR1 and CDR2 from the germline V gene are SEHNR and FQNEAQ (reference sequence). CDR3: CASSSLAPQETQYF. DNA of the CDR3: TGTGCCAGCAGCTCCCTCGCCCCACAAGAGACCCAGTACTTC.

This clonotype was counted many times. This rearrangement joins TRBV29-1 to TRBJ2-2, with TRBD2 matching 14 bases. The V gene end was trimmed by 6 bases and the J gene end by 6 bases; junction bases not matched to a gene: 0. There are 13 residues in the CDR3. Germline CDR1 reads SQVTM; CDR2 reads ANQGSEA. CDR3 bases: TGCAGCGTGGGACTAGCGGGGGCCGGGGAGCTGTTTTTT. It encodes CSVGLAGAGELFF.

In this sample, this clonotype turned up once. The V call is TRBV11-1, the J call TRBJ2-4, with D possibly called TRBD1 or TRBD2 (5 bases each). V lost 5 bases, J lost 0 bases, and 20 bases lay in between. The germline gives CDR1 SGHAT, CDR2 FQDESV (reference sequence). This CDR3 spans 18 amino acids. This CDR3 reads CASSPPLGEGVAKNIQYF. As DNA, the CDR3 is TGTGCCAGCAGCCCACCCCTCGGGGAAGGGGTAGCCAAAAACATTCAGTACTTC.

The rearrangement joins TRBV2 to TRBJ1-1; the match to TRBD1 covers 7 bases. The CDR3 is 14 residues long. Germline assignment: CDR1 SNHLY and CDR2 FYNNEI. The J segment lost 1 base and the V segment lost 5 bases, leaving 4 bases of the junction unmatched. The CDR3: CASSMTGRNTEAFF. The CDR3 DNA follows: TGTGCCAGCAGTATGACAGGGAGGAACACTGAAGCTTTCTTT.

J is TRBJ1-1 and V is TRBV6-1, with D possibly being TRBD1 (5 bases). Germline assignment: CDR1 MNHNS and CDR2 SASEGT. This CDR3 is 14 amino acids long. The V end was cut by 8 bases, the J end by 4 bases, with 17 bases between. CDR3 in DNA: TGTGCCAGCTTCCGGGGACCCCGGGGCACTGAAGCTTTCTTT. Translated: CASFRGPRGTEAFF.

This clonotype came up a few times. The chain joins TRBV25-1 to TRBJ2-7, with TRBD2 matching 8 bases. The J segment lost 5 bases and the V segment lost 6 bases, leaving 9 bases of the junction unmatched. CDR3 size: 14 residues. Germline loops: CDR1 MGHDK, CDR2 SYGVNS. The CDR3 bases are TGTGCCAGCAGGCCGCTAGGACTAGCTAACGAGCAGTACGTC. Amino acid sequence: CASRPLGLANEQYV.

The V call is TRBV27, the J call TRBJ2-7, with D tentatively TRBD1 (6 bases). Trimming cost V 7 bases and J 2 bases, with 15 bases left between them. Germline assignment: CDR1 MNHEY and CDR2 SMNVEV (reference sequence). CDR3 length equals 14 residues. For the CDR3, the DNA is TGTGCCAGCAAAGCCCAGGGACATACCTACGAGCAGTACTTC. Translation gives CASKAQGHTYEQYF.